This T cell receptor beta chain derives from a study of cytomegalovirus exposure and HLA in healthy donors. Profiling relied on immunoSEQ multiplex PCR, and the TCRdb table lists in-frame clones only, not all of them. Of about 43,000 clones listed, more than 85% are singletons. Overall study findings and caveats: Cytomegalovirus association was assigned to around 150 TCR beta chains. That first-cohort TCR clusters tended to co-occur in the approximately 110 validation repertoires was found in a later analysis.

Regarding this clone: Its antigen is undetermined.

The ends were cut back, 4 bases at V and 0 bases at J, with 11 bases in the middle. In germline, CDR1 is SGHKS, CDR2 YYEKEE (reference sequence). CDR3 length: 14 amino acids. This TCR was recovered from a man aged 18 to 35 in good health and CMV-seronegative. Sequencing was done on a sample of PBMCs. The chain is built from TRBV5-5 and TRBJ2-7; D might be TRBD1 (6 bases). Written as DNA, the CDR3 is TGTGCCAGCAGCGACGGACAGAGCTCCTACGAGCAGTACTTC. Translating gives CASSDGQSSYEQYF.